This record looks at one T cell receptor beta chain sequence and its context. Its antigen is undetermined. This sample is part of a study of a mutant IDH1 vaccine in newly diagnosed glioma. Study in general: Treated patients were around 60% male, about 38% female, mean age about 41 years.

Study results and caveats: There were vaccine-induced immune responses in roughly 92% of the patients.

The CDR3 spans 16 residues. Per the germline V gene, CDR1 is MNHNY and CDR2 is SVGAGI (reference sequence). V lost 4 bases, J lost 3 bases, and 3 bases stayed unmatched. Sequencing was performed with immunoSEQ multiplex PCR; in TCRdb, only in-frame clones are kept and a portion is missing. The table includes about 46,000 clones, roughly 92% detected once. This sample's time point: week 35, safety follow-up. Topical imiquimod accompanied each vaccine dose, which consisted of 300 ug of mutant IDH1 20-mer peptide. The origin of this receptor is a man in his fifties with glioma. This sample comprised PBMCs, obtained from a glioma patient whose treatment included an IDH1 peptide vaccine. V and J are TRBV6-6 and TRBJ2-5; 15 bases are shared with TRBD2. The CDR3 DNA reads as TGTGCCAGCAGTTGGGGACTAGCGGGGGGCGAAGAGACCCAGTACTTC. Residues: CASSWGLAGGEETQYF.